A selection of T cell receptor beta chains follows, all from one sample in a study of blood T cell repertoires in COVID-19. Generated by immunoSEQ multiplex PCR, the TCRdb table keeps only in-frame clones and is missing some. The profile covers roughly 250,000 clones, with around nine tenths appearing a single time and about 0.8% taken by the ten largest. The sequenced material came from peripheral blood. The receptors derive from a man aged 30 to 45 with acute or convalescent COVID-19. Both conserved end residues are trimmed from each CDR3. Only some rows state a clone size, as once, few, many or a class for expanded clones.

j_gene | abundance | v_gene | CDR3aa
TRBJ2-1 | NA | TRBV30 | AWSAISYNEQF
TRBJ1-2 | NA | TRBV5-4 | ASSLVGQIYGYT
TRBJ2-1 | NA | TRBV6-6 | ASSYRGMSSYNEQF
TRBJ1-1 | NA | TRBV15 | ATSASLVMNTEAF
TRBJ1-3 | NA | TRBV4-2 | ASSQADSNSGNTIY
TRBJ1-5 | few | TRBV13 | ASSPGGNQPQH
TRBJ2-7 | once | TRBV10-3 | AIRRAGGPEEQY
TRBJ2-5 | NA | TRBV7-6 | ASSPPLETQY
TRBJ2-1 | once | TRBV28 | ASSLSIDEQF
TRBJ2-3 | NA | TRBV5-1 | ASSSGLAQSTDTQY
TRBJ1-4 | NA | TRBV5-1 | ASSRTVGDEKLF
TRBJ2-7 | NA | TRBV2 | ASSSGGWADYEQY
TRBJ1-3 | NA | TRBV28 | ASSTPSPGYSGNTIY
TRBJ2-1 | NA | TRBV6-5 | ASRLGTSHNEQF
TRBJ2-7 | NA | TRBV21-1 | ASIGGRINEQY
TRBJ2-7 | NA | TRBV6-5 | ASRPGTGGYEQY
TRBJ2-7 | NA | TRBV3-1/TRBV3-2 | ASSQRTDSYEQY
TRBJ1-2 | NA | TRBV4-1 | ASSLAQGYGYT
TRBJ2-5 | NA | TRBV4-1 | ASSQSSGGQETQY
TRBJ1-2 | NA | TRBV5-6 | ASSLGGTVNYGYT
TRBJ2-7 | NA | TRBV19 | ASSTVPGQGTYGFYEQY
TRBJ2-3 | once | TRBV5-6 | ASRPTGGFYTDTQY